The source of this T cell receptor beta chain is a study of shared clonotypes between healthy human individuals. Study results and limitations: Larger richness was generally estimated for naive than memory subsets. It was the non-shared clonotypes that had lower generation probabilities than clonotypes shared by all four donors.

Assay runs were performed at deep level. Template for every sorted-subset replicate PCR totaled 200 to 250 ng DNA, 25,000 to 35,000 T cell genomes. Sequencing used immunoSEQ multiplex PCR; TCRdb keeps in-frame clones, though not all of them. The table shows some 2,100,000 clones, with approximately 94% occurring only once. CD45RO-negative, CCR7-selected cells formed the naive CD8 fraction, which excluded terminally differentiated effector memory CD45RA+ cells. In the case of this clone: Antigen specificity is unknown.

The CDR3 totals 12 residues. CDR1 SGHNT and CDR2 YYREEE come from the germline V gene (reference sequence). The V and J ends lost 3 bases and 3 bases respectively, with 7 bases between them. The sample taken for sequencing was naive CD8+ T cells from PBMCs. The chain uses TRBV5-4 and TRBJ2-7; D possibly corresponds to TRBD2 (5 bases). The receptor was isolated from a man aged 18-30 years in good health. Some clones in this sample may be carry-over from other donors' samples. The CDR3 DNA reads as TGTGCCAGCAGCTCGGGGTTCTACGAGCAGTACTTC. Translating it yields CASSSGFYEQYF.